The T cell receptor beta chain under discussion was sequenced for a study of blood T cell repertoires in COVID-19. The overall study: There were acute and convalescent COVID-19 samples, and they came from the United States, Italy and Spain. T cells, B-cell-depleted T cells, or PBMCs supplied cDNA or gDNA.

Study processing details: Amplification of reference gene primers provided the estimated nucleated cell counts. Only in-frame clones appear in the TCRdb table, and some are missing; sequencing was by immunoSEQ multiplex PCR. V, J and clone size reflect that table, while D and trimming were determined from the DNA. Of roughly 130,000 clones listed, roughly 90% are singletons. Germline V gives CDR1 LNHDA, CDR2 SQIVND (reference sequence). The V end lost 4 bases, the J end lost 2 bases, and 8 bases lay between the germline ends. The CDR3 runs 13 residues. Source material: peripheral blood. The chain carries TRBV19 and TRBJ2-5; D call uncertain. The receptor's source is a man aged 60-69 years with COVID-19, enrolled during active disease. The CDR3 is CASSSGSQETQYF. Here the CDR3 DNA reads TGTGCCAGTAGTAGTGGCAGTCAAGAGACCCAGTACTTC.